Below, one TCR beta chain is given with its context. Its cognate antigen has yet to be identified. No qualities accompany the bases; no much larger clone lies one base away. The source of the sample is a study of shared clonotypes between healthy human individuals (dated by TCRdb to the early 2020s). A note on the overall study: Three men and two women, aged 18 to 49 years, made up the cohort. For each donor, CD4 naive and CD4 memory were each given three plates, CD8 naive was given two plates, and CD8 memory was given one plate. To estimate repertoire size and how much clonotypes are shared between individuals, the study performed deep sequencing of blood TCR repertoires from about five healthy adults. To increase sequencing depth and limit assay-specific biases, different laboratories used diverse techniques to prepare libraries and sequence TCR repertoires. Between about 0.8 and 9.5 billion PBMCs per donor were obtained by leukapheresis. What the authors observed across the whole study: Sampling was limited to blood, and TCR repertoires in tissue likely differ from TCR repertoires in blood. Estimated clonotype richness was generally larger for naive than for memory subsets. Rarefaction of sorted-subset datasets indicated incomplete sequencing despite the large sequencing depth. Based on pairwise subsampling, the degree of clonotype sharing among donors was expected to be affected by sequencing depth. Compared with non-shared clonotypes, the clonotypes found in all four sorted-subset donors had higher generation probabilities. Because the study included only a small number of donors, the genetic and exposure-history diversity represented was limited. Across four donors, about 4.5% of naive CD4, approximately 3.5% of naive CD8, under 2.5% of memory CD4, and under 0.45% of memory CD8 clonotypes were shared.

The donors were healthy, HIV-negative adults with no recently reported acute infections or vaccinations. Only Caucasian adults living in Nashville, Tennessee, USA were represented among the donors. Magnetic negative selection was used to enrich CD4+ T cells, after which naive cells were positively selected on CD45RA and the negative fraction became the memory subset. Blood was collected by leukapheresis, and PBMCs were isolated by Ficoll-Histopaque density gradient centrifugation and then cryopreserved in liquid nitrogen vapor phase. Analytical flow cytometry was used to check the purity and quantity of each magnetically sorted T cell population. From each sorted fraction, genomic DNA was isolated and quantified by UV absorbance on a Nanodrop 2000c. Spanning cysteine to phenylalanine, the CDR3 consists of 16 amino acids. The retained sequence is limited to the CDR3, 48 bases, with the frame set at the first base.

Using the deep immunoSEQ assay, multiplex PCR amplified TCR CDR3 regions from genomic DNA. Extracted genomic DNA from each cell subset was spread evenly across all wells of several immunoSEQ 96-well plates, with each plate serving as a replicate. For sorted subsets, each replicate PCR was loaded with about 0.2 ug genomic DNA, equivalent to about 30,000 T cell genomes. The purified libraries were quantified using a Qubit 3.0 fluorometer, sized with a Bioanalyzer 2100, and then quantified again using the KAPA Library Quantification kit. Each immunoSEQ 96-well plate was sequenced on its own single-read 150-cycle Illumina NextSeq 550 flow cell. Turning to the authors' computational methods: Because only junctional sequences without quality scores were contained in the immunoSEQ output, filtering matching that applied to full-length reads could not be performed. Sequences were annotated with PyIR, a Python wrapper for IgBLAST v1.9, and V/J genes and CDR3 were assigned using IMGT germline references. Reads were removed for weak V/J assignments (E-value above 1e-6), missing CDR3, stop codons, out-of-frame junctions, or ambiguous translated residues. V3J clonotypes were defined as sequences sharing the same inferred V gene, J gene, and CDR3 amino acid sequence. To compute the percentage overlap between repertoires, the number of shared unique clonotypes was divided by the size of the smaller repertoire. Richness of each repertoire was evaluated using RTK rarefaction, the Chao1 estimator, and Recon v2.1 estimates of unobserved clonotypes. Generation probabilities for all TCRbeta clonotypes obtained by the gDNA method from a few donors were computed using OLGA. The table was pulled from immuneACCESS by TCRdb, which kept in-frame rearrangements only. Such tables lose some clones; where checked, under half of the loss comes from unresolved V genes, and the rest has no known cause. V and J calls and clone size are copied from that table; D and trimming were computed from the DNA. Present in this sample are approximately 740,000 clones, approximately 79% of which were seen just once. The ten largest clonotypes hold approximately 1.7% of the sample.

Specimen: memory CD4+ T cells sorted from blood. Taken with the paper, the label for cell subset or site translates to: CD45RA-negative fraction. The origin of this receptor is a woman aged 25 to 39 in good health. In this chain, TRBV21-1 is recombined with TRBJ1-1. TRBV21-1 is assigned pseudogene status. CDR3 region: CASSDQRGLRRAEAFF. The DNA sequence is TGTGCCAGCAGCGACCAACGGGGGCTCCGGCGCGCTGAAGCTTTCTTT.